The 16 T cell receptor beta chains below were found in one sample sequenced in a study of identical twins (dated by TCRdb to 2016 to 2017). The library was made by 5' RACE. The sequencer was an Illumina HiSeq 2000. TCRdb cleaned the public reads at Q25 with fastp, built clones with MiXCR and kept in-frame beta chains. Merged by CDR3 protein, the rows form single entries marked with the most common genes and DNA. Across this sample there are about 470,000 distinct CDR3 sequences, with approximately 24% seen only once. The ten largest clones capture about 2.9% of the sample. This sample also appeared in a second study, on T cells expressing NK-cell markers.

The sample was CD4+ T cells sorted from blood. These receptors came from a woman aged 18-35 years in good health.

Notes on this clonotype: The junction differs from germline at one of its ends, possibly a read error. The chain joins TRBV7-2 to TRBJ2-5; D is unclear. The CDR3 loop spans 13 amino acids. Germline assignment: CDR1 SGHTA and CDR2 FQGNSA. As DNA, the CDR3 is TGTGCCAGCAGCTCCGCCAAGATGGGCGCCTGGGACTTC. This translates into CASSSAKMGAWDF.

This clonotype was seen only a few times. The chain uses TRBV4-3 and TRBJ2-1; perhaps TRBD2 as D (6 bases). Trimming took 4 bases from V and 7 from J, leaving 32 bases between them. The V gene's germline CDR1 is LGHNA and CDR2 YSLEER. CDR3 length: 20 residues. In nucleotides, the CDR3 is TGCGCCAGCAGCCGATTTGCGTCCCGGGGGTCGCAGTTCTTCTGGAATGAGCAGTTCTTC. Its translation is CASSRFASRGSQFFWNEQFF.

The genes are TRBV29-1 and TRBJ2-7, with 11 nucleotides matching TRBD1. V was clipped by 7 bases and J by 6 bases; unmatched bases: 8. There are 13 residues in the CDR3. The germline V gene has CDR1 SQVTM and CDR2 ANQGSEA. CDR3 nucleotides: TGCAGCGCCGGCGGACAGGGGGCCTTCGAGCAGTACTTC. Its translation is CSAGGQGAFEQYF.

V gene TRBV10-3 combines with J gene TRBJ1-1; D may be TRBD1 (5 bases). The V gene lost 11 bases and the J gene lost 0 bases, with 13 bases spanning the gap. Looked up from germline, CDR1 is ENHRY and CDR2 is SYGVKD. This CDR3 has 13 residues. The DNA for the CDR3 is TGTGCCGCTAGGGACGGATTGAACACTGAAGCTTTCTTT. It specifies CAARDGLNTEAFF.

The chain employs TRBV10-3 and TRBJ2-5; the D call may be TRBD1 or TRBD2 (5 bases each). From germline, CDR1 is ENHRY and CDR2 SYGVKD. CDR3 length: 14 residues. Trimming left V 6 bases short and J 4 bases short, with 15 bases between. The CDR3 here is CAISGTLEAETQYF. DNA for the CDR3: TGTGCCATCAGCGGGACCCTAGAGGCAGAGACCCAGTACTTC.

This chain uses TRBV5-5 with TRBJ2-2; D perhaps matches TRBD2 (5 bases). V was cut by 0 bases and J by 7 bases, with 10 bases left in between. Germline assignment: CDR1 SGHKS and CDR2 YYEKEE (reference sequence). The CDR3 has 14 amino acids. The CDR3 loop reads CASSLGGNDGELFF. The CDR3 DNA reads TGTGCCAGCAGCTTGGGAGGGAACGACGGGGAGCTGTTTTTT.

This clonotype appeared a few times. This chain joins TRBV5-1 and TRBJ2-4, with 11 bases identical to TRBD2. Germline assignment: CDR1 SGHRS and CDR2 YFSETQ. This CDR3 contains 17 residues. The V segment lost 3 bases and the J segment 9 bases; nucleotides outside the gene matches: 14. CDR3 DNA: TGCGCCAGCAGCTCGACCCTTCTGACTAGCGGGGCGACCATTCAGTACTTC. Translation gives CASSSTLLTSGATIQYF.

This clonotype was observed a few times. V usage is TRBV12-3 or TRBV12-4 and J usage is TRBJ2-7; 7 bases agree with TRBD2. The V and J ends lost 4 bases and 4 bases, in that order; junction bases with no gene match: 4. CDR3 size: 13 residues. The CDR3 spells CASSSAGVYEQYF. The DNA for the CDR3 is TGTGCCAGCAGTTCCGCGGGGGTGTACGAGCAGTACTTC.

The J gene is TRBJ2-7, the V gene TRBV20-1; a weak D match, TRBD1 (5 bases). The V gene lost 0 bases and the J gene lost 2 bases, with 17 bases spanning the gap. The CDR3 consists of 16 residues. From germline, CDR1 is DFQATT and CDR2 SNEGSKA (reference sequence). As DNA, the CDR3 is TGCAGTGCTAGAGATCCAGGGTTATCGGCCGCCTACGAGCAGTACTTC. As protein: CSARDPGLSAAYEQYF.

Here the CDR3 DNA reads TGTGCCAGCAGCGTACTAACTAGCGGGGACTACAATGAGCAGTTCTTC. Encoded protein: CASSVLTSGDYNEQFF. The chain recombines TRBV9 with TRBJ2-1, with 10 positions matching TRBD2. V lost 1 base, J lost 3 bases, and 4 bases stayed unmatched. Germline values: CDR1 SGDLS, CDR2 YYNGEE. The CDR3 contains 16 residues.

This clonotype was observed a handful of times. The gene calls are TRBV12-3 or TRBV12-4 and TRBJ2-1; 11 nucleotides agree with TRBD1. Germline trimming cut 6 bases from V and 6 bases from J; bases unmatched to any gene: 7. The CDR3 totals 15 residues. The CDR3 coding sequence is TGTGCCAGCAGGGGGTCCGGGACAGGGGGCAATGAGCAGTTCTTC. Translation: CASRGSGTGGNEQFF.

In this sample, this clonotype turned up a few times. The rearrangement uses TRBV4-3 and TRBJ2-3; D is perhaps TRBD1 (5 bases). Trimming pared 0 bases from V and 1 base from J, leaving 5 bases between. Germline V gene data show CDR1 as LGHNA and CDR2 as YSLEER. This CDR3 has 14 amino acids. The CDR3, as DNA: TGCGCCAGCAGCCAAGAAGGGGGCACAGATACGCAGTATTTT. Translation gives CASSQEGGTDTQYF.

This clonotype was seen only a few times. The CDR3 bases are TGTGCCAGCAGCTTAAATAGGGGAATCGTCAATGAGCAGTTCTTC. Translation: CASSLNRGIVNEQFF. The gene calls are TRBV7-3 and TRBJ2-1, with D tentatively TRBD1 (5 bases). This CDR3 is 15 amino acids long. V was cut by 1 base and J by 6 bases, with 13 bases left in between. The germline V gene has CDR1 SGHTA and CDR2 FQGTGA.

The chain employs TRBV20-1 and TRBJ2-3, with no clear D. The V end was cut by 3 bases, the J end by 2 bases, with 9 bases between. The CDR3 has 13 amino acids. Germline CDR1 is DFQATT and CDR2 is SNEGSKA (reference sequence). CDR3 region: CSARGQNTDTQYF. Here the CDR3 DNA reads TGCAGTGCTAGGGGTCAGAACACAGATACGCAGTATTTT.

The genes are TRBV20-1 and TRBJ2-5, with 7 bases lining up with TRBD2. CDR1 and CDR2 (germline): DFQATT, SNEGSKA (reference sequence). J was trimmed by 0 bases and V by 5 bases; bases with no gene match: 3. The CDR3 is made up of 13 amino acids. The CDR3 is CSAWGGYQETQYF. The CDR3 nucleotides are TGCAGTGCTTGGGGGGGGTACCAAGAGACCCAGTACTTC.

V gene TRBV3-1 combines with J gene TRBJ2-3, with 12 bases identical to TRBD2. This CDR3 has 17 residues. The germline V gene encodes CDR1 LGHDT and CDR2 YNNKEL (reference sequence). The J segment lost 2 bases and the V segment lost 4 bases, leaving 7 bases of the junction unmatched. CDR3 DNA: TGTGCCAGCAGCCGGAGACTAGCGGGAGCCAACACAGATACGCAGTATTTT. This sequence encodes CASSRRLAGANTDTQYF.